These 9 T cell receptor beta chains came from one sample sequenced in a study of graft-versus-host responses after intestinal transplantation (dated by TCRdb to the early 2020s). The time point label corresponds to: cells obtained before transplantation from donor or recipient. The library was generated by the immunoSEQ multiplex PCR assay. Entries here come from immuneACCESS through TCRdb and include only in-frame sequences with V and J called. Some clones fail to appear in such tables; in the studies checked, an unresolved V gene covers under half of the shortfall, and the cause of the remainder is unknown. Counted in this sample were approximately 130,000 clones; more than 80% of them appeared once. The ten largest clones add up to around 0.16% of the sample. These receptors' targets are unknown. The sample here was unstimulated CD4+ T cells sorted from spleen or lymph node cells, taken before intestinal transplant. Receptor source: a human donor who received an intestinal transplant.

The J gene is TRBJ1-6, the V gene TRBV2, with D unclear. The germline gives CDR1 SNHLY, CDR2 FYNNEI. The CDR3 contains 16 residues. Trimming pared 4 bases from V and 7 bases from J, leaving 17 bases between. In DNA form, the CDR3 reads TGTGCCAGCAGTGTTCTCAGGCGAGATCAAAATTCACCCCTCCACTTT. Translation gives CASSVLRRDQNSPLHF.

This sequence joins TRBV10-3 and TRBJ2-3; 8 bases agree with TRBD2. Germline-derived CDR1 and CDR2 are ENHRY and SYGVKD. With 6 bases clipped from V and 0 bases from J, the junction kept 5 bases outside the gene matches. The CDR3 has 15 residues. CDR3 sequence (DNA): TGTGCCATCAGCCGTAGCGGGACTAGCACAGATACGCAGTATTTT. It encodes CAISRSGTSTDTQYF.

This chain links TRBV5-1 with TRBJ1-3; TRBD1 matches at 7 bases. J gave up 0 bases and V 0 bases, and 3 bases lay outside the gene matches. CDR3 length: 16 amino acids. Germline V gene sequence: CDR1 SGHRS, CDR2 YFSETQ. CDR3 nucleotide sequence: TGCGCCAGCAGCTTGGCTCCAGGGGGCTCTGGAAACACCATATATTTT. Encoded protein: CASSLAPGGSGNTIYF. The full variable domain, rest sourced from reference TRBV5-1 and TRBJ1-3, is KAGVTQTPRYLIKTRGQQVTLSCSPISGHRSVSWYQQTPGQGLQFLFEYFSETQRNKGNFPGRFSGRQFSNSRSEMNVSTLELGDSALYLCASSLAPGGSGNTIYFGEGSWLTVV.

The rearrangement uses TRBV15 and TRBJ1-6; D gene uncertain. V was clipped by 5 bases and J by 8 bases, with 7 bases between them. This CDR3 comprises 12 residues. Germline CDR1 is LNHNV and CDR2 is YYDKDF (reference sequence). CDR3 sequence reads: CATSPPDSPLHF. The CDR3 DNA reads TGTGCCACCAGCCCTCCTGATTCACCCCTCCACTTT. The full variable domain, rest sourced from reference TRBV15 and TRBJ1-6, is DAMVIQNPRYQVTQFGKPVTLSCSQTLNHNVMYWYQQKSSQAPKLLFHYYDKDFNNEADTPDNFQSRRPNTSFCFLDIRSPGLGDTAMYLCATSPPDSPLHFGNGTRLTVT.

The chain is built from TRBV30 and TRBJ2-1; 7 bases are shared with TRBD2. With 2 bases clipped from V and 9 bases from J, the junction kept 7 bases outside the gene matches. The CDR3 totals 13 residues. Looked up from germline, CDR1 is GTSNPN and CDR2 is SVGIG (reference sequence). The CDR3 sequence: CAWSLSGAGEQFF. As DNA, the CDR3 is TGTGCCTGGAGTCTAAGCGGGGCGGGTGAGCAGTTCTTC.

Turning to this clone: In the same sample, other DNA sequences code for this CDR3. The V and J genes are TRBV30 and TRBJ2-6; D is unresolved. The CDR3 sequence is 11 residues long. Germline loops: CDR1 GTSNPN, CDR2 SVGIG (reference sequence). Trimming took 3 bases from V and 9 from J, leaving 6 bases between them. CDR3 protein: CAWSVYNVLTF. For the CDR3, the DNA is TGTGCCTGGAGCGTCTACAACGTCCTGACTTTC.

The rearrangement uses TRBV11-3 and TRBJ2-3; D gene ambiguous. V lost 3 bases, J lost 5 bases, and 12 bases lay in between. This CDR3 region has 14 residues. The germline gives CDR1 SGHNT, CDR2 YENEEA. In nucleotides, the CDR3 is TGTGCCAGCAGCTTTGGGGTAGCAGGAGATACGCAGTATTTT. Amino acids: CASSFGVAGDTQYF.

The rearrangement joins TRBV10-1 to TRBJ2-1, with D perhaps TRBD2 (5 bases). The V end was cut by 0 bases, the J end by 15 bases, with 9 bases between. The length of the CDR3 is 11 residues. Per the germline V gene, CDR1 is WNHNN and CDR2 is SYGVQD (reference sequence). CDR3 in DNA: TGCGCCAGCAGTGAGTCGAGGGATTGGTTCTTC. Encoded protein: CASSESRDWFF.

The chain links TRBV19 to TRBJ1-2; D is perhaps TRBD1 (5 bases). The CDR3 sequence is 12 residues long. V lost 1 base and J 6 bases, leaving 6 bases between the germline ends. Germline V CDR1 and CDR2: LNHDA, SQIVND (reference sequence). CDR3 loop: CASSIVGHGYTF. For the CDR3, the DNA is TGTGCCAGTAGTATAGTGGGACATGGCTACACCTTC.